This T cell receptor (beta chain) was captured in a study of early T cells in non-severe SARS-CoV-2 infection. On the study more broadly: The study sequenced bulk RNA from unsorted whole blood, with chains unpaired.

TCRdb re-analysed the 5' RACE reads in MiXCR, keeping a single row per CDR3 protein. Counted here are fewer than 30,000 distinct CDR3 sequences, less than 6.5% occurring once; the ten biggest clones make up less than 5%. In its sample, this clonotype was seen many times. The sequence was collected from an adult who was a healthcare worker with PCR-confirmed SARS-CoV-2 infection or an uninfected control (not recorded which). The sequencing input was whole blood.

In nucleotides, the CDR3 is TGCAGTGCCCCACCGGGACAGGGGGACCTCGATGAGCAGTTCTTC. This encodes CSAPPGQGDLDEQFF. The rearrangement uses TRBV20-1 and TRBJ2-1; 11 bases match TRBD1. The CDR3 extends over 15 amino acids. Germline values: CDR1 DFQATT, CDR2 SNEGSKA (reference sequence). J lost 8 bases, V lost 6 bases, and 12 bases had no gene match.